Below are 4 T cell receptor beta chains sequenced from a single sample in a study of PD-1 blockade in classical Hodgkin lymphoma. Sequenced by immunoSEQ multiplex PCR; TCRdb stores in-frame clones only, minus some. The sample shows 40,000 to 45,000 clones, around 80% of them seen only once. All the patients suffered relapse after autologous stem cell transplantation, and brentuximab vedotin exposure differed. The sample consisted of peripheral blood mononuclear cells (PBMCs), taken at baseline. These receptors were collected from a human donor with classical Hodgkin lymphoma.

This sequence joins TRBV2 and TRBJ1-1; the match to TRBD1 covers 7 bases. The CDR3 covers 13 residues. The germline gives CDR1 SNHLY, CDR2 FYNNEI. J was trimmed by 3 bases and V by 4 bases; bases with no gene match: 2. The CDR3 nucleotides read TGTGCCAGCAGTGGACAGGGCTACACTGAAGCTTTCTTT. Translated: CASSGQGYTEAFF. The variable domain in full, completed from reference TRBV2 and TRBJ1-1, reads EPEVTQTPSHQVTQMGQEVILRCVPISNHLYFYWYRQILGQKVEFLVSFYNNEISEKSEIFDDQFSVERPDGSNFTLKIRSTKLEDSAMYFCASSGQGYTEAFFGQGTRLTVV.

J is TRBJ1-2 and V is TRBV6-6; no clear D gene. The CDR3 has 12 amino acids. The germline gives CDR1 MNHNY, CDR2 SVGAGI (reference sequence). Trimming left V 2 bases short and J 7 bases short, with 8 bases between. The CDR3: CASSYGSGGYTF. DNA for the CDR3: TGTGCCAGCAGTTACGGCAGTGGTGGCTACACCTTC.

The rearrangement links TRBV7-3 to TRBJ2-7; maybe TRBD1 (6 bases). CDR1 is SGHTA and CDR2 is FQGTGA in the germline V gene. The CDR3 is made up of 14 amino acids. Trimming pared 4 bases from V and 4 bases from J, leaving 14 bases between. CDR3 in amino acids: CASSSIPTGYEQYF. CDR3 sequence (DNA): TGTGCCAGCAGCTCGATACCAACAGGGTACGAGCAGTACTTC.

V gene TRBV2 combines with J gene TRBJ2-5; D gene ambiguous. Deletions cut 9 bases from V and 4 bases from J, with 18 bases between. Per germline, CDR1 SNHLY and CDR2 FYNNEI. There are 14 residues in the CDR3. The CDR3 protein is CARAGPSSGETQYF. CDR3 nucleotide sequence: TGTGCCAGAGCCGGGCCCAGCTCGGGAGAGACCCAGTACTTC.